This T cell receptor (beta chain) originates from a study of T cell responses to AZD1222 COVID-19 vaccine. About this clone: Its target is not known.

Study results and limitations: Researchers report vaccine-associated CD4 TCRs spanning spike, with dominance at 160-218 and 743-854.

V lost 7 bases to trimming and J lost 2 bases; unmatched junction nucleotides: 5. Germline CDR1 is SNHLY and CDR2 is FYNNEI. The CDR3 is 14 amino acids. The table came from immunoSEQ multiplex PCR; TCRdb's copy has only in-frame clones and leaves some out. The data contain roughly 180,000 clones, approximately 90% of them singletons. The sequence was obtained from an adult in good health. The sample in question was peripheral blood, obtained on day 0 of AZD1222 vaccination. The chain is built from TRBV2 and TRBJ2-7; TRBD1 agrees at 10 bases. The CDR3 sequence: CASTGQGGTYEQYF. DNA of the CDR3: TGTGCCAGCACCGGACAGGGGGGAACCTACGAGCAGTACTTC. Supplemented by reference TRBV2 and TRBJ2-7, the full variable domain reads EPEVTQTPSHQVTQMGQEVILRCVPISNHLYFYWYRQILGQKVEFLVSFYNNEISEKSEIFDDQFSVERPDGSNFTLKIRSTKLEDSAMYFCASTGQGGTYEQYFGPGTRLTVT.